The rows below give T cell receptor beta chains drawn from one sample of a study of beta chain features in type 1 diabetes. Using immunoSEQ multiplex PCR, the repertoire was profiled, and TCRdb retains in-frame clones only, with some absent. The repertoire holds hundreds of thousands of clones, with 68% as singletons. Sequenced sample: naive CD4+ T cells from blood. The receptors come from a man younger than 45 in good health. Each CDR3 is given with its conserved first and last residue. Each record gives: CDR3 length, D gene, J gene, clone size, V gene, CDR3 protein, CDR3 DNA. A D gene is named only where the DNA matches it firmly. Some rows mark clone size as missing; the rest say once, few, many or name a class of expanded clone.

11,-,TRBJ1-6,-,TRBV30,CAWSANSPLHF,TGTGCCTGGAGTGCAAATTCACCCCTCCACTTT
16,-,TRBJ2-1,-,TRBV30,CAWSVTLLGSYNEQFF,TGTGCCTGGAGTGTAACACTACTTGGTTCCTACAATGAGCAGTTCTTC
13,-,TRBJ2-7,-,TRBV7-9,CASSFQGSYEQYF,TGTGCCAGCAGCTTCCAGGGGAGCTACGAGCAGTACTTC
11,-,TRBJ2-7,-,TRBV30,CAWSVPGEQYF,TGTGCCTGGAGTGTCCCGGGAGAGCAGTACTTC
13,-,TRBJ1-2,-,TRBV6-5,CASRQDLNYGYTF,TGTGCCAGCAGGCAGGACTTAAACTATGGCTACACCTTC
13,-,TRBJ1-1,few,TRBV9,CASSVDRNTEAFF,TGTGCCAGCAGCGTAGACAGGAACACTGAAGCTTTCTTT
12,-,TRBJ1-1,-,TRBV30,CAWSVLNTEAFF,TGTGCCTGGAGTGTTCTTAACACTGAAGCTTTCTTT
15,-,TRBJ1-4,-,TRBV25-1,CASSGGGARNEKLFF,TGTGCCAGCAGTGGAGGAGGGGCGAGGAATGAAAAACTGTTTTTT
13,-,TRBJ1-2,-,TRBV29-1,CSVERIGYYGYTF,TGCAGCGTTGAGAGGATCGGATACTATGGCTACACCTTC
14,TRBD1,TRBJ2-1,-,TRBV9,CASSPRTGADEQFF,TGTGCCAGCAGCCCCCGGACAGGAGCGGATGAGCAGTTCTTC
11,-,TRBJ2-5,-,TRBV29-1,CSVQGQETQYF,TGCAGCGTACAGGGTCAAGAGACCCAGTACTTC
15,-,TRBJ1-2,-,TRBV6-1,CASSDARSGVYGYTF,TGTGCCAGCAGTGACGCGAGGTCGGGGGTATATGGCTACACCTTC
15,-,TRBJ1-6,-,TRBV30,CAWSVGGSYNSPLHF,TGTGCCTGGAGTGTCGGGGGCTCCTATAATTCACCCCTCCACTTT
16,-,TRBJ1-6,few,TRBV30,CASTKGSSSYNSPLHF,TGTGCCTCCACGAAGGGTTCGAGCTCCTATAATTCACCCCTCCACTTT
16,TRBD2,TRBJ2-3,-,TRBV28,CASSLAGGTSTDTQYF,TGTGCCAGCAGTTTAGCGGGAGGGACCAGCACAGATACGCAGTATTTT
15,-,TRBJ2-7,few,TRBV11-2,CASSSGGRVSYEQYF,TGTGCCAGCAGCTCGGGGGGCAGGGTGTCCTACGAGCAGTACTTC
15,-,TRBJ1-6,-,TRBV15,CATSRDGQPNSPLHF,TGTGCCACCAGCAGAGATGGACAGCCTAATTCACCCCTCCACTTT
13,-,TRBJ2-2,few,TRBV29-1,CSVTGKNTGELFF,TGCAGCGTGACCGGGAAAAACACCGGGGAGCTGTTTTTT
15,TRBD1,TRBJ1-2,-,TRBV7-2,CASSARQGSNYGYTF,TGTGCCAGCAGCGCCAGACAGGGATCAAACTATGGCTACACCTTC
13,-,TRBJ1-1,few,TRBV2,CASRYDTDPGAFF,TGTGCCAGCAGGTACGACACCGACCCTGGAGCTTTCTTT
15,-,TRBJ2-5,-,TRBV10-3,CAISLLGNYQETQYF,TGTGCCATCAGTCTCCTGGGAAACTACCAAGAGACCCAGTACTTC
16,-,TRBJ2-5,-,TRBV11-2,CASSRTRSGSRETQYF,TGTGCCAGCAGCCGCACACGAAGTGGGAGTCGGGAGACCCAGTACTTC
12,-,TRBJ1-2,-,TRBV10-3,CAISDRGAGYTF,TGTGCCATCAGTGATCGGGGGGCAGGCTACACCTTC
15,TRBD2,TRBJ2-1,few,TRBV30,CAWRPHSGRGGEQFF,TGTGCCTGGAGGCCCCATAGCGGGAGAGGCGGTGAGCAGTTCTTC
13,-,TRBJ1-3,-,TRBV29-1,CSVAESSGNTIYF,TGCAGCGTTGCCGAGAGCTCTGGAAACACCATATATTTT
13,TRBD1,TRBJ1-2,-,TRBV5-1,CASSLGDSYGYTF,TGCGCCAGCAGCTTGGGGGACAGCTATGGCTACACCTTC
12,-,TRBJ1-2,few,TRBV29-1,CSVGPGAASTRF,-